The clone carrying this TCR beta chain is a singleton in its sample. Its target is not known. The CDR3 is 18 residues long. V dropped 3 bases and J dropped 3 bases, with 20 bases sitting between them. Looked up from germline, CDR1 is SGHAT and CDR2 is FQNNGV. The PCR contained 60 Vbeta and 13 Jbeta primers. TCRdb's copy holds only in-frame clones and misses some; the assay was immunoSEQ multiplex PCR. This sample has under 200,000 clones, with approximately 80% found just once. The source of the sample is a study of cytomegalovirus exposure and HLA in healthy donors. About the study: There were 70 million to 95 million unique TCRs (from HLA-typed donors) in an early data release.

Findings and limits, study-wide: For cytomegalovirus status, the classifier reportedly gave diagnoses with high specificity and sensitivity.

This chain uses TRBV11-2 with TRBJ2-2; the D gene is possibly TRBD2 (7 bases). This sequence originates from a man aged 25 to 40 in good health and CMV-seropositive. The sequenced sample was PBMCs. This chain's CDR3 is CASSLGRGVLADTGELFF. CDR3 sequence (DNA): TGTGCCAGCAGCTTGGGCAGGGGAGTCCTAGCGGACACCGGGGAGCTGTTTTTT.